A selection of T cell receptor beta chains follows, all from one sample in a study of response to subunit inactivated influenza vaccine. TCRdb independently ran MiXCR on the RT-PCR reads; one entry per CDR3 protein. The table records fewer than 550,000 distinct CDR3 sequences, about 25% of them present only once. This specimen was CD4+ T cells sorted from PBMCs, taken roughly 5 days after vaccination. These receptors originate from a man over 45 who received an inactivated influenza vaccine. CDR3s include the opening cysteine and the closing phenylalanine or tryptophan. The D gene is left open where the match is weak. Clone size is stated in some rows and not others, as once, few, many or a class when expanded.

v_call,j_call,clone_size,d_call,cdr3_nt,cdr3_aa
TRBV20-1,TRBJ1-5,.,.,TGCAGTGCTACCGACAAGTCAGGCAATCAGCCCCAGCATTTT,CSATDKSGNQPQHF
TRBV7-2,TRBJ2-2,few,.,TGTGCCAGCAGCCGGCCCCCTTTGGGCGGGGAGCTGTTTTTT,CASSRPPLGGELFF
TRBV5-6,TRBJ1-2,.,.,TGTGCCAGCAGCATCCGGCTCAACTATGGCTACACCTTC,CASSIRLNYGYTF
TRBV20-1,TRBJ2-3,.,TRBD2,TGCAGTGCTAGAGATTTTCGGGCGGGAGAGGCAGATACGCAGTATTTT,CSARDFRAGEADTQYF
TRBV6-5,TRBJ2-2,.,.,TGTGCCAGCAGATTATGGGCCAGAGCGAACACCGGGGAGCTGTTTTTT,CASRLWARANTGELFF
TRBV5-1,TRBJ2-5,.,.,TGCGCCAGCAGCTTGGTACGAGCGGGCCAAGAGACCCAGTACTTC,CASSLVRAGQETQYF
TRBV5-1,TRBJ2-2,.,.,TGCGCCAGCAGCTTGGCACTGGGGAGAACCGGGGAGCTGTTTTTT,CASSLALGRTGELFF
TRBV5-1,TRBJ2-3,few,.,TGCGCCAGCAGCTGGGACGGAAACACAGATACGCAGTATTTT,CASSWDGNTDTQYF
TRBV29-1,TRBJ2-7,few,.,TGCAGCGCTTCACCCGGGGGTGAGATCTACGAGCAGTACTTC,CSASPGGEIYEQYF
TRBV4-3,TRBJ2-6,.,TRBD1,TGCGCCAGCAGTGCGACAGGGTACTCTGGGGCCAACGTCCTGACTTTC,CASSATGYSGANVLTF
TRBV18,TRBJ1-6,few,.,TGTGCCAGCTCACCCCGGACCGATTCACCCCTCCACTTT,CASSPRTDSPLHF
TRBV29-1,TRBJ2-1,.,.,TGCAGCGTTCAATGGCGGGGCCTCTCCTACAATGAGCAGTTCTTC,CSVQWRGLSYNEQFF
TRBV5-1,TRBJ1-6,.,.,TGCGCCAGCAGCTTGGAGGTGGAGAATTCACCCCTCCACTTT,CASSLEVENSPLHF
TRBV9,TRBJ2-5,few,TRBD2,TGTGCCAGCAGCCCCCAAGCGGGGGGAGAGACCCAGTACTTC,CASSPQAGGETQYF
TRBV20-1,TRBJ2-2,.,.,TGCAGTGCTCCGGACAGGAACACCGGGGAGCTGTTTTTT,CSAPDRNTGELFF